A selection of T cell receptor beta chains follows, all from one sample in a study of blood T cell repertoires in COVID-19. Sequenced by immunoSEQ multiplex PCR; TCRdb stores in-frame clones only, minus some. Here the sample spans more than 85,000 clones, around 84% being singletons. Sample: peripheral blood. The receptors derive from a human donor in a cohort sampled during active COVID-19. CDR3s include the opening cysteine and the closing phenylalanine or tryptophan.

TRBV5-6,TRBJ1-5,CASSLRGFWDSFQPQHF
TRBV18,TRBJ2-7,CASSPPIGGVSYEQYF
TRBV5-1,TRBJ1-2,CASHSGGGSNYGYTF
TRBV2,TRBJ2-7,CASSTPVRGKTSYEQYF
TRBV30,TRBJ2-2,CAWRQTGGAVAGELFF
TRBV6-5,TRBJ2-2,CATDRGRTGELFF
TRBV2,TRBJ2-5,CASRLDGELRAQYF
TRBV4-3,TRBJ2-5,CASSQSGWPGETQYF
TRBV12-3/TRBV12-4,TRBJ2-7,CASSFGSAYEQYF
TRBV19,TRBJ2-2,CASINRDTGELFF
TRBV3-1/TRBV3-2,TRBJ2-2,CASSQAPHTGELFF
TRBV9,TRBJ2-3,CASSVLAGAYTDTQYF
TRBV7-3,TRBJ2-3,CASSLMAADTQYF
TRBV9,TRBJ2-5,CASRAGGTETQYF
TRBV6-5,TRBJ2-1,CASRLNRGLGEQFF
TRBV5-1,TRBJ2-3,CASNEGGGTDTQYF
TRBV18,TRBJ2-1,CASSPILGQGVNNEQFF
TRBV11-2,TRBJ2-5,CASSLITRETQYF
TRBV9,TRBJ1-2,CASSESLRGSLQGYTF
TRBV10-3,TRBJ2-1,CAISDSKAEKYNEQFF
TRBV10-1,TRBJ2-7,CASSESTGEQYF
TRBV6-4,TRBJ2-3,CASSVAGASTDTQYF
TRBV6-2/TRBV6-3,TRBJ1-5,CASSYHDGTGGNQPQHF